This T cell receptor beta chain originates from a study of blood T cell repertoires in COVID-19. Participants reported their clinical history, and cohort assignment relied on those reports. Authors' processing steps: Reference gene primer amplification yielded estimated nucleated cell counts. The data were produced by immunoSEQ multiplex PCR, yet TCRdb's version contains in-frame clones alone and is incomplete. V, J and clone size are those of that table, while D and trimming were read from the DNA. Of roughly 500,000 clones listed, roughly 90% are singletons. Germline lookup yields CDR1 MNHEY and CDR2 SVGAGI. Trimming shortened V by 5 bases and J by 10 bases, and 17 bases separated the two germline ends. The CDR3 length is 13 residues.

The clonotype was recovered from a woman in her thirties or forties who had recovered from COVID-19. The chain links TRBV6-5 to TRBJ1-1, with D hard to call. What was sequenced was PBMCs or T cells enriched from blood (not recorded which). The CDR3 protein is CASSPSRGLGAFF. The CDR3 DNA reads as TGTGCCAGCAGTCCCTCGAGAGGGTTGGGAGCTTTCTTT.